Listed below are T cell receptor beta chains from one sample, sequenced in a study of blood T cell repertoires in COVID-19. The method was immunoSEQ multiplex PCR; TCRdb's version includes in-frame clones alone and lacks a portion of them. The repertoire holds 350,000 to 550,000 clones, with 80% to 90% as singletons. Sequencing input: PBMCs or T cells enriched from blood (not recorded which). The source is a man in his thirties or forties who had recovered from COVID-19. CDR3s include the opening cysteine and the closing phenylalanine or tryptophan. The D gene is left open where the match is weak. Rows may omit the clone size; those that give it use once, few, many or a size class.

j_call	d_call	clone_size	v_call	cdr3_nt	cdr3_aa
TRBJ2-4	TRBD2	NA	TRBV10-3	TGTGCCATCAGTGCGTCAGGGACTAGCGGGTCGAACATTCAGTACTTC	CAISASGTSGSNIQYF
TRBJ1-3	TRBD1	NA	TRBV30	TGTGCCTGGAGTAAAGCAACAGGGGCCATCGGAAACACCATATATTTT	CAWSKATGAIGNTIYF
TRBJ1-5	NA	NA	TRBV19	TGTGCCAGTAGTACTGGGGGCAGACAGCCCCAGCATTTT	CASSTGGRQPQHF
TRBJ2-1	NA	NA	TRBV25-1	TGTGCCAGCAGTGAAGGGGCGGCCCCCTACAATGAGCAGTTCTTC	CASSEGAAPYNEQFF
TRBJ2-4	NA	NA	TRBV13	TGTGCCAGCAGCCCTTTACTAGCCAAAAACATTCAGTACTTC	CASSPLLAKNIQYF
TRBJ1-6	NA	NA	TRBV6-1	TGTGCCAGCAGTGAAAGTCAGGTTAATTCACCCCTCCACTTT	CASSESQVNSPLHF
TRBJ1-1	TRBD1	NA	TRBV30	TGTGCCTGGCTTCCTCGGGACAGGGTCTTCTCTGAAGCTTTCTTT	CAWLPRDRVFSEAFF
TRBJ2-3	NA	NA	TRBV6-1	TGTGCCAGCAGTGATGGTTCGGGTCCCTTTTTGACAGATACGCAGTATTTT	CASSDGSGPFLTDTQYF
TRBJ1-2	TRBD1	NA	TRBV19	TGTGCCAGTAGTTCGCAGGGGGCGGAAGGCTATGGCTACACCTTC	CASSSQGAEGYGYTF
TRBJ2-3	TRBD2	once	TRBV3-1/TRBV3-2	TGTGCCACGCTAGCGGGGGCCACAGATACGCAGTATTTT	CATLAGATDTQYF
TRBJ2-5	TRBD2	NA	TRBV18	TGTGCCAGCTCACCTAGCGGGAGCTATGGAGAGACCCAGTACTTC	CASSPSGSYGETQYF
TRBJ1-6	NA	NA	TRBV6-1	TGTGCCAGCAGTGAAGCGCAAAGGAAGCGCAATAATTCACCCCTCCACTTT	CASSEAQRKRNNSPLHF
TRBJ1-2	NA	NA	TRBV18	TGTGCCAGCTCGTCCGGGGACTATGGCTACACCTTC	CASSSGDYGYTF
TRBJ1-1	TRBD1	NA	TRBV2	TGTGCCAGCAGCCACAGGGGACCCAACACTGAAGCTTTCTTT	CASSHRGPNTEAFF
TRBJ2-7	NA	NA	TRBV18	TGTGCCAGCTCACGGGGCGCGGACGAGCAGTACTTC	CASSRGADEQYF
TRBJ1-2	TRBD1	NA	TRBV5-1	TGCGCCAGCAGCCTCCCGGGACAGGTTTATGGCTACACCTTC	CASSLPGQVYGYTF
TRBJ1-4	NA	NA	TRBV28	TGTGCCAGCAGTTTAACCCCCCTACAGGTGGGGAATGAAAAACTGTTTTTT	CASSLTPLQVGNEKLFF
TRBJ2-4	NA	once	TRBV28	TGTGCCAGCAGCCCTTCCGGCTCACTACGAAACATTCAGTACTTC	CASSPSGSLRNIQYF
TRBJ2-1	TRBD2	once	TRBV27	TGTGCCAGCAGTTTAGGACTAGCGGTGGATGAGCAGTTCTTC	CASSLGLAVDEQFF